The 9 T cell receptor beta chains reported below all come from one sample, sequenced in a study of T cell repertoires in cytomegalovirus infection. TCRdb called the reads again in MiXCR, with one record for every CDR3 protein. The table records 310,000 or so distinct CDR3 sequences, 9.6% of them present only once. Sequencing was performed on PBMCs. The receptors were sampled from a human donor in good health (CMV status not recorded). Some clones in this sample may be carry-over from other donors' samples.

The table lists this clonotype with many counts. The chain recombines TRBV20-1 with TRBJ2-5; maybe TRBD1 (6 bases). This CDR3 comprises 14 residues. Trimming removed 2 bases at V and 3 bases at J, with 13 bases between. CDR1 is DFQATT and CDR2 is SNEGSKA in the germline V gene (reference sequence). CDR3 nucleotide sequence: TGCAGTGCTAGAAGAAGCCAGGGGAAAGAGACCCAGTACTTC. This encodes CSARRSQGKETQYF.

The chain combines TRBV9 with TRBJ1-5; D gene uncertain. CDR3 length: 15 residues. The germline V gene encodes CDR1 SGDLS and CDR2 YYNGEE. The V gene lost 4 bases and the J gene lost 9 bases, with 20 bases spanning the gap. The CDR3 nucleotides are TGTGCCAGCAGCTGCCCGGTAGAAGGGCGGTGGCCCCAGCATTTT. This translates into CASSCPVEGRWPQHF.

Only a few counts were recorded for this clonotype. The rearrangement uses TRBV9 and TRBJ2-7, with a possible D match to TRBD1 (5 bases). V lost 3 bases to trimming and J lost 7 bases, with 8 bases between them. The germline V gene has CDR1 SGDLS and CDR2 YYNGEE. This CDR3 has 11 amino acids. The CDR3 is CASSAKGEQYV. In DNA, the CDR3 is TGTGCCAGCAGCGCGAAGGGGGAGCAGTACGTC.

This clonotype was seen repeatedly, ten times or more. The gene calls are TRBV28 and TRBJ2-2, with D perhaps matching TRBD2 (6 bases). V was clipped by 6 bases and J by 0 bases, with 11 bases between them. The CDR3 covers 15 residues. Germline lookup yields CDR1 MDHEN and CDR2 SYDVKM. CDR3 in amino acids: CASRLGRTNTGELFF. The CDR3 coding sequence is TGTGCCAGCAGGTTAGGGAGGACGAACACCGGGGAGCTGTTTTTT.

This clonotype was seen a handful of times. V usage is TRBV3-1 and J usage is TRBJ2-7; weak D call: TRBD2 (6 bases). V gave up 3 bases and J gave up 4 bases, with 13 bases separating them. Germline V lookup: CDR1 LGHDT, CDR2 YNNKEL (reference sequence). The CDR3 is 14 residues long. The CDR3 DNA sequence: TGTGCCAGCAGCCAGACTAGTGGAGGGTACGAGCAGTACTTC. It codes for CASSQTSGGYEQYF.

This clonotype was observed many times. The chain employs TRBV28 and TRBJ2-5; 10 bases match TRBD2. V lost 7 bases, J lost 2 bases, and 13 bases stayed unmatched. The CDR3 consists of 17 residues. Germline V gene lookup returns CDR1 MDHEN and CDR2 SYDVKM. Here the CDR3 reads CASTLRPGTSAQETQYF. CDR3 sequence (DNA): TGTGCCAGCACCCTAAGACCCGGGACTAGCGCTCAAGAGACCCAGTACTTC.

This chain connects TRBV19 to TRBJ1-5; perhaps TRBD1 as D (5 bases). This CDR3 comprises 17 residues. V lost 1 base to trimming and J lost 4 bases, with 17 bases between them. CDR1 and CDR2 from the germline V gene are LNHDA and SQIVND (reference sequence). As DNA, the CDR3 is TGTGCCAGTAGTATAGTAAGGGCCTGGGGCCAAAATCAGCCCCAGCATTTT. Its translation is CASSIVRAWGQNQPQHF.

This clonotype was recorded at least ten times. This chain uses TRBV7-9 with TRBJ1-1; TRBD1 aligns across 9 bases. The CDR3 length is 14 residues. Trimming removed 6 bases from V and 5 bases from J; junction bases left unmatched: 7. Per the germline V gene, CDR1 is SEHNR and CDR2 is FQNEAQ (reference sequence). The CDR3 DNA reads TGTGCCAGCAGACGGACAGGGGTTGGGACTGAAGCTTTCTTT. This gives the protein CASRRTGVGTEAFF.

Many counts were recorded for this clonotype. V gene TRBV29-1 combines with J gene TRBJ1-5, with no clear D. Germline V gives CDR1 SQVTM, CDR2 ANQGSEA. The CDR3 runs to 11 residues. V lost 5 bases to trimming and J lost 8 bases, with 10 bases between them. The CDR3 coding sequence is TGCAGCGTTAAGGGTCCGGAGCCCCAGCATTTT. This sequence encodes CSVKGPEPQHF.